Ten or more counts support the clone carrying this T cell receptor (beta chain). Its specificity is not known. From the reads, TCRdb called clonotypes with MiXCR, one entry per CDR3 protein. The table lists roughly 140,000 distinct CDR3 sequences, 23% of them singletons, with around 9.9% in the top ten. The data stem from a study of T cell repertoires in cytomegalovirus infection. Trimming stripped 0 bases from V and 4 bases from J, with 13 bases between. In germline, CDR1 is SGHTA, CDR2 FQGNSA. This CDR3 is built from 16 residues. Study observations and caveats: Within the response measured ex vivo, HLA-C-restricted CMV-specific TCR beta clonotypes were dominant.

The receptor's source is a human donor in good health (CMV status not recorded). Some clones in this sample may be carry-over from other donors' samples. This chain uses TRBV7-2 with TRBJ2-1, with D possibly matching TRBD2 (7 bases). Specimen: PBMCs. The CDR3 DNA reads as TGTGCCAGCAGCTTAGCCCGGGGGGCCAATTACAATGAGCAGTTCTTC. It encodes CASSLARGANYNEQFF.